A selection of T cell receptor beta chains follows, all from one sample in a study of CD8+ T cells in alopecia areata. Produced via immunoSEQ multiplex PCR; TCRdb's table is partial and in-frame only. The repertoire holds 200,000 to 250,000 clones, approximately 45% seen once, with about 2.6% in the top ten. Specimen: CD4+ T cells sorted from blood, collected around week 36, from a patient treated with tofacitinib. The receptors derive from a human donor with alopecia areata. Both conserved end residues are part of each CDR3. Fields, in order: J gene, V gene, clone size, D gene, CDR3 protein, CDR3 DNA. D genes are given only for firm matches. A row's size may be missing; if present it is once, few, many or a size class.

>TRBJ2-1|TRBV7-9|-|TRBD2
CASSPVRLAGVNEQFF
TGTGCCAGCAGCCCCGTTAGACTAGCGGGAGTCAATGAGCAGTTCTTC
>TRBJ1-4|TRBV7-3|few|-
CASSLRAPGKGEKLFF
TGTGCCAGCAGCCTGCGGGCCCCAGGAAAGGGTGAAAAACTGTTTTTT
>TRBJ2-7|TRBV5-6|once|-
CASSLAAVTGEQYF
TGTGCCAGCAGCTTGGCGGCGGTCACGGGCGAGCAGTACTTC
>TRBJ1-2|TRBV9|once|-
CASSVDDRSYTF
TGTGCCAGCAGCGTAGACGACCGCAGCTACACCTTC
>TRBJ2-1|TRBV28|-|TRBD2
CASSLGLAGRTDEQFF
TGTGCCAGCAGTTTGGGACTAGCGGGACGTACGGATGAGCAGTTCTTC
>TRBJ2-7|TRBV30|-|-
CAWSLKTLGTDEQYF
TGTGCCTGGAGTCTCAAGACACTTGGAACGGACGAGCAGTACTTC
>TRBJ2-7|TRBV5-1|few|TRBD2
CASGRAGLAGGGYEQYF
TGCGCCAGCGGCCGCGCGGGACTAGCGGGAGGTGGCTACGAGCAGTACTTC
>TRBJ2-6|TRBV14|few|-
CASSQEPGTSGANVLTF
TGTGCCAGCAGCCAAGAGCCGGGGACCTCTGGGGCCAACGTCCTGACTTTC
>TRBJ2-7|TRBV30|-|TRBD2
CAWSRLAGSLGYEQYF
TGTGCCTGGAGCCGACTAGCGGGATCCTTGGGCTACGAGCAGTACTTC
>TRBJ2-1|TRBV6-4|-|-
CATSTLSYNEQFF
TGTGCCACGTCTACGCTCTCCTACAATGAGCAGTTCTTC
>TRBJ2-3|TRBV7-3|-|-
CASSLDLASTDTQYF
TGTGCCAGCAGCTTAGATCTAGCGAGCACAGATACGCAGTATTTT
>TRBJ2-1|TRBV29-1|-|TRBD2
CSTIAASGRRYNEQFF
TGCAGCACCATCGCGGCTAGCGGGAGGAGGTACAATGAGCAGTTCTTC
>TRBJ1-3|TRBV7-2|-|-
CASSYRSRGGNTIYF
TGTGCCAGCAGCTACCGCTCCAGGGGTGGAAACACCATATATTTT
>TRBJ2-4|TRBV6-5|-|-
CASHPLGGAGSIQYF
TGTGCCAGCCACCCGTTGGGGGGCGCAGGGAGCATTCAGTACTTC
>TRBJ2-7|TRBV5-8|few|TRBD2
CASSIVAGGFYEQYF
TGTGCCAGCAGCATCGTAGCGGGAGGTTTCTACGAGCAGTACTTC
>TRBJ2-7|TRBV30|-|TRBD2
CAWSRGGSAYEQYF
TGTGCCTGGAGCCGGGGCGGGAGCGCCTACGAGCAGTACTTC
>TRBJ1-1|TRBV29-1|-|-
CSGRRLLNTEAFF
TGCAGCGGACGCAGGTTACTAAACACTGAAGCTTTCTTT
>TRBJ2-7|TRBV9|few|-
CASSVGFTSTYEQYF
TGTGCCAGCAGCGTAGGTTTTACTTCCACCTACGAGCAGTACTTC
>TRBJ1-4|TRBV7-8|many|-
CASSLDRVKLFF
TGTGCCAGCAGCTTAGACAGAGTGAAACTGTTTTTT
>TRBJ1-1|TRBV6-5|few|-
CASSYSPTNTEAFF
TGTGCCAGCAGTTACTCTCCCACGAACACTGAAGCTTTCTTT
>TRBJ1-4|TRBV21-1|few|-
CASSARRPYNEKLFF
TGTGCCAGCAGCGCCAGGCGTCCCTATAATGAAAAACTGTTTTTT
>TRBJ2-1|TRBV27|few|-
CASSSRATAGNEQFF
TGTGCCAGCAGTTCCCGGGCCACAGCGGGCAATGAGCAGTTCTTC
>TRBJ2-7|TRBV28|-|TRBD1
CASSPTRDRGYEQYF
TGTGCCAGCAGTCCGACCCGGGACAGGGGCTACGAGCAGTACTTC
>TRBJ2-2|TRBV5-1|-|-
CASSALAINTGELFF
TGCGCCAGCAGCGCGCTAGCGATCAACACCGGGGAGCTGTTTTTT
>TRBJ2-1|TRBV29-1|few|TRBD2
CSVGLWLGAGGYNEQFF
TGCAGCGTTGGACTTTGGCTTGGAGCGGGAGGGTACAATGAGCAGTTCTTC
>TRBJ2-5|TRBV29-1|-|TRBD1
CSAATGGETQYF
TGCAGCGCTGCTACAGGGGGAGAGACCCAGTACTTC
>TRBJ2-7|TRBV18|once|-
CASSPQTITGRWSYEQYF
TGTGCCAGCTCACCACAAACAATTACCGGACGTTGGTCCTACGAGCAGTACTTC
>TRBJ2-5|TRBV14|-|TRBD2
CASSQTSGRAETQYF
TGTGCCAGCAGCCAGACTAGCGGGAGGGCCGAGACCCAGTACTTC
>TRBJ2-2|TRBV19|few|TRBD2
CASSIGLAGGRGSTGELFF
TGTGCCAGTAGTATCGGACTAGCGGGAGGTCGAGGTAGCACCGGGGAGCTGTTTTTT
>TRBJ1-1|TRBV10-3|-|-
CAISEWAGDMNTEAFF
TGTGCCATCAGTGAGTGGGCAGGTGATATGAACACTGAAGCTTTCTTT
>TRBJ2-7|TRBV7-2|few|-
CASSLDRDHEQYF
TGTGCCAGCAGCTTAGACAGGGACCACGAGCAGTACTTC
>TRBJ2-7|TRBV30|-|-
CAWSESYEQYF
TGTGCCTGGAGTGAAAGCTACGAGCAGTACTTC
>TRBJ2-5|TRBV15|-|-
CATSGQMEGQETQYF
TGTGCCACCAGCGGTCAGATGGAGGGCCAAGAGACCCAGTACTTC
>TRBJ2-5|TRBV5-1|-|-
CASSPAGIRETQYF
TGCGCCAGCAGCCCTGCGGGGATTAGGGAGACCCAGTACTTC
>TRBJ2-1|TRBV29-1|-|-
CSVEEGQIYNEQFF
TGCAGCGTTGAAGAAGGACAGATCTACAATGAGCAGTTCTTC
>TRBJ2-2|TRBV27|few|-
CASSKTGIIVAGELFF
TGTGCCAGCAGTAAAACAGGGATAATTGTCGCCGGGGAGCTGTTTTTT
>TRBJ2-2|TRBV7-9|once|-
CASSPQDTGELFF
TGTGCCAGCAGCCCGCAGGACACCGGGGAGCTGTTTTTT
>TRBJ2-7|TRBV11-1|few|-
CASSHPGRMGQYF
TGTGCCAGCAGCCATCCGGGCCGTATGGGGCAGTACTTC
>TRBJ2-3|TRBV27|-|-
CASSLNWGPDTQYF
TGTGCCAGCAGTTTAAATTGGGGGCCAGATACGCAGTATTTT
>TRBJ2-7|TRBV7-2|few|-
CASSLLRAGDEQYF
TGTGCCAGCAGCTTGCTCCGGGCAGGCGACGAGCAGTACTTC
>TRBJ2-3|TRBV5-1|few|-
CASSSSTDTQYF
TGCGCCAGCAGCTCGAGCACAGATACGCAGTATTTT
>TRBJ2-5|TRBV7-2|-|-
CASSQTSGSLETQYF
TGTGCCAGCAGCCAGACGTCGGGCAGCCTCGAGACCCAGTACTTC
>TRBJ1-1|TRBV7-9|-|-
CASSLSGVNTEAFF
TGTGCCAGCAGCTTATCGGGGGTTAACACTGAAGCTTTCTTT
>TRBJ1-1|TRBV5-1|-|-
CASSYPNGAEAFF
TGCGCCAGTAGTTATCCAAATGGGGCTGAAGCTTTCTTT
>TRBJ2-5|TRBV11-1|few|-
CASSVTKTQYF
TGTGCCAGCAGCGTCACGAAGACCCAGTACTTC
>TRBJ1-5|TRBV6-5|-|-
CASSKSITINQPQHF
TGTGCCAGTTCTAAAAGTATCACGATCAATCAGCCCCAGCATTTT
>TRBJ1-1|TRBV29-1|-|-
CSVVPRGTEAFF
TGCAGCGTTGTCCCCAGGGGCACTGAAGCTTTCTTT
>TRBJ1-1|TRBV29-1|-|-
CSGTSRTNTEAFF
TGCAGCGGTACATCCAGAACGAACACTGAAGCTTTCTTT
>TRBJ2-3|TRBV9|-|-
CASSVEGVDTQYF
TGTGCCAGCAGCGTAGAGGGCGTAGATACGCAGTATTTT
>TRBJ2-5|TRBV6-5|-|-
CASSYSGSPETQYF
TGTGCCAGCAGTTACTCGGGCAGCCCGGAGACCCAGTACTTC
>TRBJ1-4|TRBV5-1|-|-
CASSLAGIPNEKLFF
TGCGCCAGCAGCTTGGCAGGGATCCCTAATGAAAAACTGTTTTTT
>TRBJ1-3|TRBV9|-|-
CASSVAAGLSGNTIYF
TGTGCCAGCAGCGTAGCGGCAGGCCTCTCTGGAAACACCATATATTTT
>TRBJ2-2|TRBV13|-|-
CASSLRRFGELFF
TGTGCCAGCAGCTTGCGTCGTTTCGGGGAGCTGTTTTTT